The clone carrying this T cell receptor beta chain was observed at least ten times. Its cognate antigen is unknown. The data are from a study of regulatory T cells in long-lasting Graves disease. Whole-study results and caveats: New patients shared 966 public clonotypes, fewer than the 2,500 to 3,000 shared by persistent patients. Segments TRBV28, TRBJ1-2 and TRBJ2-5 showed preferential usage in persistent disease.

For TCR beta, libraries came from iRepertoire HTBI primers and Arm-PCR of CDR3 regions. Via MiXCR, TCRdb re-called the multiplex PCR reads, giving one row per CDR3 protein. The table records 350,000 to 450,000 distinct CDR3 sequences, 15% of them present only once. The time point here: newly diagnosed GD, antithyroid drugs for less than 3 months. After RNA was extracted from PBMCs, the TCR library was made from it. The CDR3 runs 20 residues. Trimming took 5 bases from V and 4 from J; bases not matched to a gene: 16. The germline gives CDR1 SGHAT, CDR2 FQNNGV. The sample also formed part of further work on T cells in Graves' hyperthyroidism and ophthalmopathy. From that paper: HTBI primers were used for first-round RT-PCR of the TCR CDR3. Blood held most thyroid clonotypes expanded above 0.001 frequency.

The source of this sequence is a woman aged 25 to 45 with Graves disease. V gene TRBV11-2 combines with J gene TRBJ2-3, with 15 bases that match TRBD2. Sequencing was performed on peripheral blood mononuclear cells (PBMCs), taken at new diagnosis, from a patient treated with antithyroid drugs. The CDR3 region is CASSDVGLAGGYSIPDTQYF. CDR3 DNA: TGTGCCAGCAGCGACGTGGGACTAGCGGGAGGTTATAGCATCCCAGATACGCAGTATTTT.